The following is a T cell receptor beta chain sequence with its context. Its antigen is not identified. This sample is drawn from a study of cytomegalovirus exposure and HLA in healthy donors. The V segment lost 0 bases and the J segment 4 bases; nucleotides outside the gene matches: 8. Germline assignment: CDR1 SGHRS and CDR2 YFSETQ. This CDR3 is 16 amino acids long. Notes on the study in general: TCR beta chains numbering 164 were designated cytomegalovirus-associated. Reported results showed that the classifier diagnosed cytomegalovirus status with high specificity and sensitivity. Specific recognition of CMV antigens was confirmed in vitro for a few chains (all CMV-associated).

Data came from immunoSEQ multiplex PCR; TCRdb stores just in-frame clones and leaves some out. This sample has under 200,000 clones, with just under 90% found just once. The V gene is TRBV5-1, the J gene TRBJ1-1; 8 bases map to TRBD1. Material: PBMCs. The receptor's source is a man aged 18-30 years in good health and CMV-seropositive. CDR3 protein: CASSLVPRGQSTEAFF. The CDR3 nucleotides read TGCGCCAGCAGCTTGGTCCCCAGGGGGCAGAGCACTGAAGCTTTCTTT.